Shown below are 29 T cell receptor beta chains from a single sample sequenced in a study of cytomegalovirus exposure and HLA in healthy donors. Sequencing used immunoSEQ multiplex PCR; TCRdb keeps in-frame clones, though not all of them. The sample lists about 73,000 clones, 70% to 90% occurring once. The sample taken for sequencing was PBMCs. Every receptor here comes from a woman under 30 in good health and CMV-seropositive.

This chain connects TRBV6-4 to TRBJ2-3; 10 positions agree with TRBD2. The J segment lost 4 bases and the V segment lost 2 bases, leaving 9 bases of the junction unmatched. The CDR3 extends over 17 amino acids. From germline, CDR1 is MRHNA and CDR2 SNTAGT. The CDR3 loop is CASSDEASGGASDTQYF. The CDR3 bases are TGTGCCAGCAGTGACGAGGCAAGCGGGGGGGCCTCAGATACGCAGTATTTT.

V and J are TRBV5-1 and TRBJ1-1; D gene uncertain. Germline V gene sequence: CDR1 SGHRS, CDR2 YFSETQ. V lost 4 bases and J 4 bases, leaving 17 bases between the germline ends. This CDR3 comprises 15 residues. The CDR3: CASSPRWGVSTEAFF. As DNA, the CDR3 is TGCGCCAGCAGCCCCCGTTGGGGAGTAAGCACTGAAGCTTTCTTT.

In this sample, this clone turned up once. The chain uses TRBV4-3 and TRBJ1-2; 7 bases fit TRBD1. The V gene end was trimmed by 0 bases and the J gene end by 6 bases; junction bases not matched to a gene: 1. Germline V lookup: CDR1 LGHNA, CDR2 YSLEER. This CDR3 comprises 13 residues. The CDR3 DNA is TGCGCCAGCAGCCAAGACAGGGGGGATGGCTACACCTTC. Its protein product is CASSQDRGDGYTF.

The chain joins TRBV21-1 to TRBJ2-7; the table assigns TRBD1, which was not confirmed against the DNA. TRBV21-1 is a recognized pseudogene. The CDR3 consists of 14 residues. For the CDR3, the DNA is TGTGCCAGCAGCCCCTGCCCTGACAGGGACGAGCAGTACTTC. Protein product: CASSPCPDRDEQYF.

The chain couples TRBV5-6 to TRBJ2-3; 8 bases align to TRBD2. CDR1 and CDR2 from the germline V gene are SGHDT and YYEEEE. V trimming: 4 bases; J trimming: 2 bases; junction bases outside the gene matches: 9. The CDR3 runs 16 residues. CDR3 sequence (DNA): TGTGCCAGCAGCAAAGTGCGGGGGGCGCCCACAGATACGCAGTATTTT. Translating it yields CASSKVRGAPTDTQYF.

This clone was observed once. This sequence joins TRBV2 and TRBJ2-1; possibly TRBD2 for D (7 bases). The CDR3 covers 14 residues. The V gene lost 6 bases and the J gene lost 4 bases, with 13 bases spanning the gap. In germline, CDR1 is SNHLY, CDR2 FYNNEI. The CDR3 protein is CASRERGGYNEQFF. The CDR3 bases are TGTGCCAGCAGGGAGAGGGGGGGATACAATGAGCAGTTCTTC.

This chain uses TRBV5-8 with TRBJ2-2, with 8 bases that match TRBD1. Germline values: CDR1 SGHTS, CDR2 YDEGEE. The CDR3 runs to 15 residues. The V segment lost 3 bases and the J segment 0 bases; nucleotides outside the gene matches: 1. CDR3 coding DNA: TGTGCCAGCAGCTCGGGACAGGCGAACACCGGGGAGCTGTTTTTT. Translation gives CASSSGQANTGELFF.

The J gene is TRBJ2-2, the V gene TRBV13, with 11 bases fitting TRBD2. V shed 4 bases, J shed 1 base, and the junction held 5 bases outside the gene matches. The CDR3 length is 17 residues. The germline V gene encodes CDR1 PRHDT and CDR2 FYEKMQ (reference sequence). The DNA for the CDR3 is TGTGCCAGCAGCTCCCAACTAGCGGGGGAGAACACCGGGGAGCTGTTTTTT. Amino acids: CASSSQLAGENTGELFF.

The CDR3 protein is CASSFSGGDQETQYF. The CDR3 bases are TGTGCCAGCAGCTTTTCCGGGGGGGACCAAGAGACCCAGTACTTC. V and J are TRBV5-6 and TRBJ2-5, with 8 bases aligning to TRBD2. Germline CDR1 reads SGHDT; CDR2 reads YYEEEE. CDR3 length: 15 amino acids. V lost 2 bases to trimming and J lost 0 bases; unmatched junction nucleotides: 3.

The chain joins TRBV27 to TRBJ2-1; perhaps TRBD1 as D (6 bases). Germline V gene data show CDR1 as MNHEY and CDR2 as SMNVEV (reference sequence). V gave up 2 bases and J gave up 4 bases, with 15 bases separating them. The CDR3 consists of 16 residues. This CDR3 reads CASSLRGRGLYNEQFF. The CDR3 DNA is TGTGCCAGCAGTTTAAGAGGCAGGGGTCTGTACAATGAGCAGTTCTTC.

V is TRBV10-3 and J is TRBJ2-5; TRBD1 might be the D (6 bases). V gave up 10 bases and J gave up 1 base, with 19 bases separating them. The CDR3 has 15 amino acids. The V gene's germline CDR1 is ENHRY and CDR2 SYGVKD. In nucleotides, the CDR3 is TGTGCCAGCCAGAGCCACAGAGGGGGCCAAGAGACCCAGTACTTC. Its protein product is CASQSHRGGQETQYF.

The chain employs TRBV2 and TRBJ1-1, with 9 bases lining up with TRBD1. V lost 6 bases and J lost 1; bases outside the gene matches: 12. This CDR3 contains 17 residues. Per germline, CDR1 SNHLY and CDR2 FYNNEI. CDR3 loop: CASRSITGGATNTEAFF. The CDR3 nucleotides read TGTGCCAGCAGGTCAATCACAGGGGGCGCGACGAACACTGAAGCTTTCTTT. Drawing the rest from reference TRBV2 and TRBJ1-1, the complete variable domain is EPEVTQTPSHQVTQMGQEVILRCVPISNHLYFYWYRQILGQKVEFLVSFYNNEISEKSEIFDDQFSVERPDGSNFTLKIRSTKLEDSAMYFCASRSITGGATNTEAFFGQGTRLTVV.

The chain couples TRBV4-1 to TRBJ2-3, with D possibly being TRBD2 (5 bases). The CDR3 has 14 residues. Trimming took off 4 bases at V and 1 base at J, with 9 bases between the two ends. Germline V gives CDR1 MGHRA, CDR2 YSYEKL. CDR3 sequence reads: CASSPMEGTDTQYF. The CDR3 region has the DNA TGCGCCAGCAGCCCGATGGAGGGCACAGATACGCAGTATTTT.

The chain employs TRBV11-2 and TRBJ1-6, with 10 bases aligning to TRBD1. The V and J ends lost 1 base and 7 bases, in that order; junction bases with no gene match: 4. CDR3 length equals 16 residues. The germline gives CDR1 SGHAT, CDR2 FQNNGV. DNA for the CDR3: TGTGCCAGCAGCTTAGGACAGGGGGCTGGGAATTCACCCCTCCACTTT. Amino acids: CASSLGQGAGNSPLHF.

This chain links TRBV28 with TRBJ2-7; TRBD1 matches 9 bases. The V segment lost 4 bases and the J segment 4 bases; nucleotides outside the gene matches: 8. This CDR3 has 15 amino acids. CDR1 MDHEN and CDR2 SYDVKM come from the germline V gene. The CDR3 DNA reads TGTGCCAGCAGTTCCGGACAGGGGTCGCCTTACGAGCAGTACTTC. It yields the protein CASSSGQGSPYEQYF.

The chain recombines TRBV6-5 with TRBJ1-5, with D uncertain. Germline V gives CDR1 MNHEY, CDR2 SVGAGI. V was pared by 4 bases and J by 9 bases, with 13 bases between. This CDR3 spans 13 amino acids. CDR3 protein: CASSSGRETPQHF. The CDR3 DNA sequence: TGTGCCAGCAGTTCCGGGAGGGAAACGCCCCAGCATTTT.

The chain links TRBV30 to TRBJ1-5, with a possible D match to TRBD1 (5 bases). Germline CDR1 and CDR2: GTSNPN and SVGIG (reference sequence). The CDR3 consists of 13 residues. Trimming cost V 0 bases and J 7 bases, with 10 bases left between them. In DNA, the CDR3 is TGTGCCTGGAGTGTAAAGGGGTCGCAGCCCCAGCATTTT. Translation: CAWSVKGSQPQHF.

V usage is TRBV4-3 and J usage is TRBJ2-1; D is unclear. Germline lookup yields CDR1 LGHNA and CDR2 YSLEER. Trimming left V 4 bases short and J 6 bases short, with 13 bases between. The CDR3 runs 14 residues. The CDR3 spells CASSPGSSGNEQFF. The CDR3 DNA reads as TGCGCCAGCAGCCCTGGATCGTCGGGCAATGAGCAGTTCTTC.

The chain uses TRBV5-6 and TRBJ2-5; D possibly corresponds to TRBD1 (6 bases). Germline lookup yields CDR1 SGHDT and CDR2 YYEEEE. Trimming removed 4 bases from V and 1 base from J, with 8 bases in between. The CDR3 loop spans 13 amino acids. The CDR3 is CASSGQPQETQYF. In DNA, the CDR3 is TGTGCCAGCAGCGGACAGCCCCAAGAGACCCAGTACTTC.

CDR3 bases: TGTGCCAGCAGCCGGACAGCAGGTTTGAACGAGCAGTACTTC. Residues: CASSRTAGLNEQYF. V gene TRBV7-2 combines with J gene TRBJ2-7; D possibly corresponds to TRBD1 (6 bases). The CDR3 is 14 residues long. V dropped 5 bases and J dropped 5 bases, with 16 bases sitting between them. The V gene's germline CDR1 is SGHTA and CDR2 FQGNSA.

This chain connects TRBV2 to TRBJ2-5, with a weak D call TRBD2 (5 bases). In germline, CDR1 is SNHLY, CDR2 FYNNEI. The CDR3 runs 13 residues. V gave up 4 bases and J gave up 5 bases, with 11 bases separating them. The CDR3 DNA reads as TGTGCCAGCAGTGCGGAGGAGTTGGAGACCCAGTACTTC. Residues: CASSAEELETQYF. The whole variable domain, remainder taken from reference TRBV2 and TRBJ2-5, is EPEVTQTPSHQVTQMGQEVILRCVPISNHLYFYWYRQILGQKVEFLVSFYNNEISEKSEIFDDQFSVERPDGSNFTLKIRSTKLEDSAMYFCASSAEELETQYFGPGTRLLVL.

The genes are TRBV10-2 and TRBJ2-7; tentative D call: TRBD2 (5 bases). The CDR3 contains 13 residues. Trimming removed 2 bases from V and 2 bases from J, with 7 bases in between. Per the germline V gene, CDR1 is WSHSY and CDR2 is SAAADI. The CDR3 here is CASSEVGTYEQYF. The CDR3 nucleotides are TGCGCCAGCAGTGAGGTCGGGACCTACGAGCAGTACTTC.

The chain employs TRBV5-8 and TRBJ2-7; D is possibly TRBD2 (5 bases). The CDR3 loop spans 13 amino acids. V gave up 3 bases and J gave up 7 bases, with 14 bases separating them. CDR1 SGHTS and CDR2 YDEGEE come from the germline V gene. The CDR3 protein is CASSWGVPGEQYF. DNA for the CDR3: TGTGCCAGCAGCTGGGGAGTCCCGGGGGAGCAGTACTTC.

The chain employs TRBV28 and TRBJ2-1, with a tentative D call TRBD2 (7 bases). The CDR3 extends over 16 amino acids. In germline, CDR1 is MDHEN, CDR2 SYDVKM. V was clipped by 4 bases and J by 5 bases, with 18 bases between them. The CDR3, as DNA: TGTGCCAGCAGTTATCCGAGGGGGGGATTGGACAATGAGCAGTTCTTC. It yields the protein CASSYPRGGLDNEQFF.

This sequence joins TRBV6-1 and TRBJ1-1, with D possibly being TRBD1 (5 bases). Trimming left V 5 bases short and J 4 bases short, with 14 bases between. CDR1 MNHNS and CDR2 SASEGT come from the germline V gene. CDR3 length: 14 amino acids. This chain's CDR3 is CASSRQIKGTEAFF. The CDR3 coding sequence is TGTGCCAGCAGTCGACAGATTAAGGGCACTGAAGCTTTCTTT.

The chain is built from TRBV19 and TRBJ2-2; D might be TRBD1 (6 bases). V lost 5 bases, J lost 0 bases, and 10 bases lay in between. Germline loops: CDR1 LNHDA, CDR2 SQIVND (reference sequence). This CDR3 is built from 15 residues. CDR3 region: CASSPTGTNTGELFF. The CDR3 DNA is TGTGCCAGTAGTCCTACAGGGACGAACACCGGGGAGCTGTTTTTT.

CDR3 DNA sequence: TGTGCCAGCAGTCCCAACCTCGGAAGGACAGGGGGAGGCTACACCTTC. Translation: CASSPNLGRTGGGYTF. This chain connects TRBV28 to TRBJ1-2; 10 nucleotides agree with TRBD1. The germline gives CDR1 MDHEN, CDR2 SYDVKM. The length of the CDR3 is 16 residues. V trimming: 5 bases; J trimming: 8 bases; junction bases outside the gene matches: 14.

This clone is termed medium-sized. The same CDR3 is also encoded by other DNA sequences in this sample. V is TRBV4-1 and J is TRBJ1-1; a possible D gene is TRBD1 (6 bases). With 1 base removed from V and 1 base from J, the gap between germline ends came to 13 bases. The CDR3 covers 16 residues. From germline, CDR1 is MGHRA and CDR2 YSYEKL. The CDR3 bases are TGCGCCAGCAGCCAAGTTCTGCGGGGGGCGAACACTGAAGCTTTCTTT. Residues: CASSQVLRGANTEAFF.

This chain connects TRBV5-6 to TRBJ2-7, with TRBD2 matching over 8 bases. The CDR3 runs to 14 residues. With 7 bases clipped from V and 3 bases from J, the junction kept 9 bases outside the gene matches. The germline V gene has CDR1 SGHDT and CDR2 YYEEEE. The CDR3 DNA sequence: TGTGCCAGCGCCAGCTCCAGCGGGAGCTACGAGCAGTACTTC. Its protein product is CASASSSGSYEQYF.